The rows below give T cell receptor beta chains drawn from one sample of a study of blood T cell repertoires in COVID-19. TCRdb's table, derived via immunoSEQ multiplex PCR, lists solely in-frame clones and lacks some. This table has roughly 59,000 clones, about four fifths appearing once. Material for sequencing was peripheral blood. These receptors were collected from a woman older than 75 with acute or convalescent COVID-19. The CDR3 runs from the conserved cysteine through the conserved F or W. The D gene is left open where the match is weak. Not every row has a clone size; where given, it reads once, few, many or a size class.

clone_size d_call j_call v_call cdr3_nt cdr3_aa
NA NA TRBJ2-7 TRBV11-2 TGTGCCAGTAGCTTTCAGGGCTACGAGCAGTACTTC CASSFQGYEQYF
NA NA TRBJ2-5 TRBV3-1/TRBV3-2 TGTGCCAGCAGCCAATCAGGGGCCGGTGAGACCCAGTACTTC CASSQSGAGETQYF
NA NA TRBJ1-6 TRBV7-9 TGTGCCAGCAGCTTAGCCAGGAATAATTCACCCCTCCACTTT CASSLARNNSPLHF
NA NA TRBJ2-4 TRBV28 TGTGCCAGCAGTTCCGGGAGCGGGTCGCTAGCCAAAAACATTCAGTACTTC CASSSGSGSLAKNIQYF
NA NA TRBJ2-1 TRBV19 TGTGCCAGTAGTAAGCCTCCACACAATGAGCAGTTCTTC CASSKPPHNEQFF
NA TRBD1 TRBJ1-5 TRBV24-1 TGTGCCACCAGTCAGGGGGACAATCAGCCCCAGCATTTT CATSQGDNQPQHF
once TRBD2 TRBJ2-4 TRBV7-8 TGTGCCAGCAGCCCAAATCGGCAGGGAGGGGCCATTCAGTACTTC CASSPNRQGGAIQYF
NA NA TRBJ2-2 TRBV2 TGTGCCAGCAGTAAATGGGCTACGGGGGCCGGGGAGCTGTTTTTT CASSKWATGAGELFF
few NA TRBJ2-5 TRBV6-1 TGTGCCAGCAGTGAAGGGACTACCAATCAAGAGACCCAGTACTTC CASSEGTTNQETQYF
once NA TRBJ2-1 TRBV19 TGTGCCAGTAGTATCGGTCCACCGGGTATGAATGAGCAGTTCTTC CASSIGPPGMNEQFF
NA NA TRBJ1-3 TRBV7-3 TGTGCCAGCAGCTTAGGGGCGACCTCTGGAAACACCATATATTTT CASSLGATSGNTIYF
NA NA TRBJ1-6 TRBV2 TGTGCCAGCAGTGACGGCGGCGGGACACCCCTCCACTTT CASSDGGGTPLHF
NA TRBD2 TRBJ2-1 TRBV4-2 TGTGCCAGCAGCCAAGAGGGGGCATTAGCGGGGTGGTACAATGAGCAGTTCTTC CASSQEGALAGWYNEQFF
NA NA TRBJ2-5 TRBV5-4 TGTGCCAGCAGCCTTTTGGGGGCGGGAGTGGAGACCCAGTACTTC CASSLLGAGVETQYF
NA NA TRBJ1-6 TRBV5-1 TGCGCCAGCAGCTTGAATGAACCCCCCGGCCTCCACTTT CASSLNEPPGLHF
once NA TRBJ1-2 TRBV28 TGTGCCAGCAGTGTAGCCTTGGAAGGCTACACCTTC CASSVALEGYTF
NA TRBD2 TRBJ2-7 TRBV2 TGTGCCAGCAGCCCGGGGAGGGAAACCCCCTCCGAGCAGTACTTC CASSPGRETPSEQYF
NA NA TRBJ2-5 TRBV7-5 TGTGCCAGAAGCTTCTTCGAGGACAGGGAAGAGACCCAGTACTTC CARSFFEDREETQYF
NA NA TRBJ2-7 TRBV29-1 TGCAGCGTTGGGCTGTCCTACGAGCAGTACTTC CSVGLSYEQYF
NA NA TRBJ2-1 TRBV7-3 TGTGCCAGCAGCTTAACGTTTCGAACAGGGAGTTACAATGAGCAGTTCTTC CASSLTFRTGSYNEQFF
NA NA TRBJ1-5 TRBV3-1/TRBV3-2 TGTGCCAGCAGCCAAGGGGGCCAGCCCCAGCATTTT CASSQGGQPQHF
NA NA TRBJ1-2 TRBV6-1 TGTGCCAGCAGTGAAGTGACCGGGACAATAATGGGCTACACCTTC CASSEVTGTIMGYTF
NA NA TRBJ2-7 TRBV29-1 TGCAGCGTTAGGGGCAGCTCCTACGAGCAGTACTTC CSVRGSSYEQYF
NA TRBD2 TRBJ2-3 TRBV19 TGTGCCAGTAGTATAGTTCTAGCGGGGGGACTTCTCCGCACAGATACGCAGTATTTT CASSIVLAGGLLRTDTQYF
NA NA TRBJ2-2 TRBV9 TGTGCCAGCAGCGTAAGCACGAACACCGGGGAGCTGTTTTTT CASSVSTNTGELFF
NA TRBD1 TRBJ1-6 TRBV19 TGTGCCAGTAGTAACTTGGGGACAGGGTGGACGGCCCTCCACTTT CASSNLGTGWTALHF
NA TRBD2 TRBJ2-4 TRBV25-1 TGTGCCAGCAGTGGAGCGGGAGTGGAAAACATTCAGTACTTC CASSGAGVENIQYF
few NA TRBJ1-1 TRBV10-3 TGTGCCATCAGTGAGAGGGGCACTGAAGCTTTCTTT CAISERGTEAFF
NA NA TRBJ1-5 TRBV4-2 TGTGCCAGCAGCCAAGAACAGGGTAGGGGTCAGCCCCAGCATTTT CASSQEQGRGQPQHF
NA TRBD1 TRBJ1-5 TRBV6-1 TGTGCCAGCAGTGGGCTTTTGGGGACAGGGATTAGTCTGAATCAGCCCCAGCATTTT CASSGLLGTGISLNQPQHF
NA NA TRBJ2-7 TRBV6-5 TGTGCCAGCAGTTACCAGGGCGAGCAGTACTTC CASSYQGEQYF
NA NA TRBJ1-3 TRBV30 TGTGCCTGGAGTTTTGGGAGGACTGGAAACACCATATATTTT CAWSFGRTGNTIYF
few TRBD1 TRBJ1-2 TRBV29-1 TGCACCGACAGGGGGGCTAATGGCTACACCTTC CTDRGANGYTF
NA NA TRBJ2-7 TRBV5-1 TGCGCCAGCAGCCGGGACTCCTACGAGCAGTACTTC CASSRDSYEQYF
NA NA TRBJ2-7 TRBV7-2 TGTGCCAGCAGCTTTCCGGGCTCCTACGAGCAGTACTTC CASSFPGSYEQYF
NA NA TRBJ1-6 TRBV9 TGTGCCAGCAGCGCTATCCCCAGGGCTTTTGATTCACCCCTCCACTTT CASSAIPRAFDSPLHF
NA NA TRBJ1-1 TRBV28 TGTGCCAGCAGTTCCACTAGCCCCACCTGGGGCCGTCAAGCTTTCTTT CASSSTSPTWGRQAFF
NA TRBD1 TRBJ1-4 TRBV6-5 TGTGCCAGCAGGATGACAGGGCTTAATGAAAAACTGTTTTTT CASRMTGLNEKLFF
NA TRBD2 TRBJ2-1 TRBV7-9 TGTGCCAGCAGCTTAGGGCTAGCGGGAGGACTTGAGCAGTTCTTC CASSLGLAGGLEQFF
NA NA TRBJ1-6 TRBV7-2 TGTGCCAGCAGCTTAGGCCTGGGGGCGGGTAATTCACCCCTCCACTTT CASSLGLGAGNSPLHF
NA NA TRBJ1-5 TRBV20-1 TGCAGTGCTAGTAGGTGGGAGATACGCAATCAGCCCCAGCATTTT CSASRWEIRNQPQHF
NA NA TRBJ2-5 TRBV7-3 TGCGGGCAGCCGGGGGAGACCCAGTACTTC CGQPGETQYF
NA TRBD2 TRBJ2-7 TRBV3-1/TRBV3-2 TGTGCCAGCAGCCAATTTTTTGTAGGGACTAAACCCGAGCAGTACTTC CASSQFFVGTKPEQYF
NA TRBD1 TRBJ2-5 TRBV12-3/TRBV12-4 TGTGCCAGCAAGGGGGCTGTGGAGACCCAGTACTTC CASKGAVETQYF
once NA TRBJ2-7 TRBV10-2 TGCGCCAGCAGTTCCACAGATTACGAGCAGTACTTC CASSSTDYEQYF